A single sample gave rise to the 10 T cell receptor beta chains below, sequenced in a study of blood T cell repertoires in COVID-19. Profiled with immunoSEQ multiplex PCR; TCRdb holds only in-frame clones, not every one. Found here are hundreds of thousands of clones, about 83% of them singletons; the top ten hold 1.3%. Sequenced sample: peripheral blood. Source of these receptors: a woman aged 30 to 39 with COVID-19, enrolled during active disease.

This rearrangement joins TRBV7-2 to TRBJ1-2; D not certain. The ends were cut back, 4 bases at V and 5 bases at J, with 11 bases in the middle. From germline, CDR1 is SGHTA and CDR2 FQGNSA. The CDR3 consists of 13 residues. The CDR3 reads CASSSRRNYGYTF. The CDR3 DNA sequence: TGTGCCAGCAGCTCCAGGAGGAATTATGGCTACACCTTC.

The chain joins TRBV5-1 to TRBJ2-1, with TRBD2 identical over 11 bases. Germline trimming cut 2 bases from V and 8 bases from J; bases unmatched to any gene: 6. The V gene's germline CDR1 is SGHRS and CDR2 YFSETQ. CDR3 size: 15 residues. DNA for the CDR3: TGCGCCAGCAGCTTTGGCCTAGCGGGGGGCGATGAGCAGTTCTTC. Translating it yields CASSFGLAGGDEQFF.

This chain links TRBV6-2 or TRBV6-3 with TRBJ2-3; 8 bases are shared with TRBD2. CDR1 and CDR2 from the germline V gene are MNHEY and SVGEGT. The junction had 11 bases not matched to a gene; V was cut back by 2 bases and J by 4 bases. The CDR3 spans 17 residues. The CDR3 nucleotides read TGTGCCAGCAGTTACGGGGGACTAGGAAGTGCGGCAGATACGCAGTATTTT. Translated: CASSYGGLGSAADTQYF.

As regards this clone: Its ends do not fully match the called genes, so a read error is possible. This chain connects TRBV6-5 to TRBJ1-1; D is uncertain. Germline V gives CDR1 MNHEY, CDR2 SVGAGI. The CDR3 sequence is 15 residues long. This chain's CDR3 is CASSYYEGENAEAFF. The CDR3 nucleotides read TGTGCCAGCAGTTATTACGAGGGAGAGAACGCTGAAGCTTTCTTT.

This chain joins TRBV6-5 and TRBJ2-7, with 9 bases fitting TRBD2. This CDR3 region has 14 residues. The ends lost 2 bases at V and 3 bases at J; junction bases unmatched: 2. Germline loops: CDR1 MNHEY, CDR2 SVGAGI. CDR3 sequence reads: CASSYASGDYEQYF. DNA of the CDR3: TGTGCCAGCAGTTACGCTAGCGGGGACTACGAGCAGTACTTC.

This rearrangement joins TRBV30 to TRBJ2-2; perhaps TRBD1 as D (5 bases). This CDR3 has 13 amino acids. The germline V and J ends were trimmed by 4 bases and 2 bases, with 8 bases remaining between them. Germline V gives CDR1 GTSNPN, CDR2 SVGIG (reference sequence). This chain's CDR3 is CAWTRANTGELFF. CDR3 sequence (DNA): TGTGCCTGGACCAGGGCTAACACCGGGGAGCTGTTTTTT.

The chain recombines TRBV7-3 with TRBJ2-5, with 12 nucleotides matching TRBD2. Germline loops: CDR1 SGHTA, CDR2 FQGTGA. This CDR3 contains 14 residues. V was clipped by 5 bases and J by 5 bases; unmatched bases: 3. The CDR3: CASSPGTSGETQYF. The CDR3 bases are TGTGCCAGCAGCCCAGGGACTAGCGGGGAGACCCAGTACTTC. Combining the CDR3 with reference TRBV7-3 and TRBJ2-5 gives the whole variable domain GAGVSQTPSNKVTEKGKYVELRCDPISGHTALYWYRQSLGQGPEFLIYFQGTGAADDSGLPNDRFFAVRPEGSVSTLKIQRTERGDSAVYLCASSPGTSGETQYFGPGTRLLVL.

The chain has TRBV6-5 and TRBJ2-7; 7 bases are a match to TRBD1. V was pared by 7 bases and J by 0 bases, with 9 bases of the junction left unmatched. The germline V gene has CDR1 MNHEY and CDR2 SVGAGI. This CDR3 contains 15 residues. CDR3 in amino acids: CASNSPGQPSYEQYF. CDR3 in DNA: TGTGCCAGCAATAGTCCGGGACAGCCCTCCTACGAGCAGTACTTC.

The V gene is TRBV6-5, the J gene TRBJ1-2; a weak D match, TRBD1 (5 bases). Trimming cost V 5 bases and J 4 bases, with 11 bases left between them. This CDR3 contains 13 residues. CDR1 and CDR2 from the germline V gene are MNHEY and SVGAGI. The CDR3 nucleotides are TGTGCCAGCAGTCCCGACAGAACCTATGGCTACACCTTC. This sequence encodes CASSPDRTYGYTF.

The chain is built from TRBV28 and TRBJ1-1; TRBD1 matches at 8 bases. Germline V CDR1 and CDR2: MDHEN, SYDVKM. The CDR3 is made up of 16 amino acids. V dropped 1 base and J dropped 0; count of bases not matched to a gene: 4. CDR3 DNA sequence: TGTGCCAGCAGTTTATACAGGGGGGAAATGAACACTGAAGCTTTCTTT. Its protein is CASSLYRGEMNTEAFF. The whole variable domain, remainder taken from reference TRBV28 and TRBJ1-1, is DVKVTQSSRYLVKRTGEKVFLECVQDMDHENMFWYRQDPGLGLRLIYFSYDVKMKEKGDIPEGYSVSREKKERFSLILESASTNQTSMYLCASSLYRGEMNTEAFFGQGTRLTVV.